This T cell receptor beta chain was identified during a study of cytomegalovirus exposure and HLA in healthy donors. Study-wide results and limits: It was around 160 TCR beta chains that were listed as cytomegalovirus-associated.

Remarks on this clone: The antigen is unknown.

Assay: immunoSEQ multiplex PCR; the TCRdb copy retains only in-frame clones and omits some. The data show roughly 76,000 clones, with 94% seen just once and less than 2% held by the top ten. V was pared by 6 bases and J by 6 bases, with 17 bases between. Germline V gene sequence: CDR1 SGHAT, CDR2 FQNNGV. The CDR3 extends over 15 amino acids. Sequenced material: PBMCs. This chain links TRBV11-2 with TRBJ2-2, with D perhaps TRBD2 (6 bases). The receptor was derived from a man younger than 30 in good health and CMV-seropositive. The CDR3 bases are TGTGCCAGCAGTCCCTCCCGTGGCGGGGCCGGGGAGCTGTTTTTT. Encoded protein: CASSPSRGGAGELFF.